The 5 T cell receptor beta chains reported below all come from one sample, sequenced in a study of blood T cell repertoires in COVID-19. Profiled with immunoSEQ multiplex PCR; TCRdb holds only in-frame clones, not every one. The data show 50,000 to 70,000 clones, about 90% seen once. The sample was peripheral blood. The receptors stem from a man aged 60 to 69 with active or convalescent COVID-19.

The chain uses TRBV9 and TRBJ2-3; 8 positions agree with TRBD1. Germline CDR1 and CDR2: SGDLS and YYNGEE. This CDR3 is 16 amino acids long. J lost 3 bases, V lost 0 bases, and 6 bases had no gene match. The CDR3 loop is CASSVGPDRVTDTQYF. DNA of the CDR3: TGTGCCAGCAGCGTAGGTCCGGACAGGGTTACAGATACGCAGTATTTT.

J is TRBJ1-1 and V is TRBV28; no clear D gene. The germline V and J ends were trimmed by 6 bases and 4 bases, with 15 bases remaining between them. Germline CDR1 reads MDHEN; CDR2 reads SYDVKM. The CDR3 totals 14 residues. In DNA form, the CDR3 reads TGTGCCAGCAGAATCGGCGGTTCTAGCACTGAAGCTTTCTTT. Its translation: CASRIGGSSTEAFF.

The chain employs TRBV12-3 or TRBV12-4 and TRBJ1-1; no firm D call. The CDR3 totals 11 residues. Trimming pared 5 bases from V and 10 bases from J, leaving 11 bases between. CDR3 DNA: TGTGCCAGCAGTCCCGGACTGGTAGCTTTCTTT. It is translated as CASSPGLVAFF.

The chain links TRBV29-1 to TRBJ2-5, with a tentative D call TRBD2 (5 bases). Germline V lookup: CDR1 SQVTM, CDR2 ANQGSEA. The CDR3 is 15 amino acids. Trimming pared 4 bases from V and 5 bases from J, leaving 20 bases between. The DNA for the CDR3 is TGCAGCGTTGGGGCCCCGGGATCCCCGGCGGAGACCCAGTACTTC. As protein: CSVGAPGSPAETQYF.

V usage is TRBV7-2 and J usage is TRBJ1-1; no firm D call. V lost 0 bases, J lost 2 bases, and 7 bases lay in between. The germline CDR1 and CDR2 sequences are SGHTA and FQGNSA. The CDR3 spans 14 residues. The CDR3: CASSLARANTEAFF. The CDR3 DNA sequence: TGTGCCAGCAGCTTAGCGAGGGCTAACACTGAAGCTTTCTTT.